The 25 T cell receptor beta chains given below trace back to one sample, sequenced in a study of stem cell transplantation in POMP-related autoinflammatory disease. Generated by immunoSEQ multiplex PCR, the TCRdb table keeps only in-frame clones and is missing some. The data hold some 30,000 clones, with around 90% observed a single time. The sample in question was CD4+ T cells from PBMCs, obtained before stem cell transplantation. The source of these receptors is a human donor with POMP-related autoinflammation and immune dysregulation (PRAID).

V is TRBV19 and J is TRBJ2-5; D unresolved. Trimming pared 3 bases from V and 5 bases from J, leaving 13 bases between. This CDR3 region has 14 residues. Germline V lookup: CDR1 LNHDA, CDR2 SQIVND (reference sequence). In DNA, the CDR3 is TGTGCCAGTAGTATCAGATCGGCCCGTGAGACCCAGTACTTC. This gives the protein CASSIRSARETQYF.

The chain links TRBV7-3 to TRBJ1-2; D is unclear. Germline V gene lookup returns CDR1 SGHTA and CDR2 FQGTGA. The length of the CDR3 is 13 residues. V was shortened by 2 bases and J by 4 bases, with 8 bases between the two germline ends. The CDR3 bases are TGTGCCAGCAGCTTAGGACCGAGCTATGGCTACACCTTC. As protein: CASSLGPSYGYTF.

The chain combines TRBV7-2 with TRBJ1-1; D not resolved. CDR1 and CDR2 (germline): SGHTA, FQGNSA. The CDR3 sequence is 15 residues long. The V and J ends lost 0 bases and 1 base respectively, with 9 bases between them. The CDR3 here is CASSLARKGNTEAFF. The CDR3 coding sequence is TGTGCCAGCAGCTTAGCGCGAAAGGGGAACACTGAAGCTTTCTTT.

The chain has TRBV11-2 and TRBJ2-5, with 10 bases fitting TRBD2. The CDR3 is 16 residues long. Germline V CDR1 and CDR2: SGHAT, FQNNGV. V lost 1 base to trimming and J lost 1 base; unmatched junction nucleotides: 3. DNA for the CDR3: TGTGCCAGCAGCTTAGTAGCTAGCGGGGGCCAAGAGACCCAGTACTTC. Protein product: CASSLVASGGQETQYF.

The chain couples TRBV10-1 to TRBJ2-3, with 7 bases lining up with TRBD2. V was clipped by 2 bases and J by 1 base; unmatched bases: 6. CDR1 is WNHNN and CDR2 is SYGVQD in the germline V gene (reference sequence). This CDR3 has 16 amino acids. CDR3 DNA: TGCGCCAGCAGTGAGGATGCGGGAGTGCGCACAGATACGCAGTATTTT. Translated, it gives CASSEDAGVRTDTQYF.

The rearrangement uses TRBV7-2 and TRBJ2-7, with 10 bases aligning to TRBD1. The junction had 3 bases not matched to a gene; V was cut back by 1 base and J by 0 bases. This CDR3 has 16 residues. Germline V gene sequence: CDR1 SGHTA, CDR2 FQGNSA. The CDR3 protein is CASSLVGTGDSYEQYF. For the CDR3, the DNA is TGTGCCAGCAGCTTAGTAGGGACAGGGGACTCCTACGAGCAGTACTTC.

The chain is built from TRBV2 and TRBJ1-5, with D possibly being TRBD1 (6 bases). The length of the CDR3 is 15 residues. Germline assignment: CDR1 SNHLY and CDR2 FYNNEI. Trimming pared 6 bases from V and 0 bases from J, leaving 12 bases between. In DNA form, the CDR3 reads TGTGCCAGCAGAAACAGGGAGGGTAGCAATCAGCCCCAGCATTTT. It is translated as CASRNREGSNQPQHF.

A few counts support this clone. The rearrangement joins TRBV6-6 to TRBJ1-5; TRBD1 agrees at 7 bases. V dropped 2 bases and J dropped 4; count of bases not matched to a gene: 2. This CDR3 contains 14 residues. Germline CDR1 reads MNHNY; CDR2 reads SVGAGI (reference sequence). CDR3 amino acids: CASSYPGGNQPQHF. The CDR3 DNA reads as TGTGCCAGCAGTTACCCAGGGGGTAATCAGCCCCAGCATTTT.

The V and J genes are TRBV27 and TRBJ2-3; 13 nucleotides align to TRBD2. V shed 2 bases and J 2 bases; nucleotides not matched to a gene: 7. Germline assignment: CDR1 MNHEY and CDR2 SMNVEV (reference sequence). This CDR3 is built from 18 residues. The CDR3 DNA sequence: TGTGCCAGCAGTTTAGGGACTAGCGGGATCTTCTACACAGATACGCAGTATTTT. Its protein is CASSLGTSGIFYTDTQYF.

This chain links TRBV4-2 with TRBJ1-4; D is possibly TRBD1 (5 bases). Germline loops: CDR1 LGHNA, CDR2 YNFKEQ. V was cut by 2 bases and J by 3 bases, with 19 bases left in between. This CDR3 contains 18 residues. DNA of the CDR3: TGTGCCAGCAGCCAACCCCCCTCGGGAGGGGACTCTAATGAAAAACTGTTTTTT. Its translation: CASSQPPSGGDSNEKLFF.

This chain uses TRBV9 with TRBJ1-2; weak D call: TRBD1 (6 bases). Germline assignment: CDR1 SGDLS and CDR2 YYNGEE. The germline V and J ends were trimmed by 4 bases and 8 bases, with 21 bases remaining between them. This CDR3 is built from 15 residues. CDR3 sequence (DNA): TGTGCCAGCAGCCCTCAAACGGGGGGCCGTCGAGGCTACACCTTC. Its translation: CASSPQTGGRRGYTF.

The chain couples TRBV5-1 to TRBJ2-4; 9 nucleotides line up with TRBD1. This CDR3 contains 17 residues. CDR1 and CDR2 (germline): SGHRS, YFSETQ. V shed 5 bases and J 3 bases; nucleotides not matched to a gene: 12. CDR3 amino acids: CASSSATGTGSKNIQYF. The CDR3 DNA is TGCGCCAGCAGTTCAGCAACCGGGACAGGGAGCAAAAACATTCAGTACTTC.

J is TRBJ2-3 and V is TRBV6-5, with D maybe TRBD2 (6 bases). Germline V gives CDR1 MNHEY, CDR2 SVGAGI. V lost 6 bases, J lost 1 base, and 17 bases lay in between. This CDR3 has 16 residues. The CDR3 sequence is CASRYRSGPGTDTQYF. The CDR3 nucleotides are TGTGCCAGCAGATACCGTAGCGGTCCCGGCACAGATACGCAGTATTTT.

This chain links TRBV5-4 with TRBJ2-3, with D possibly being TRBD1 (5 bases). CDR1 and CDR2 (germline): SGHNT, YYREEE (reference sequence). V shed 1 base and J shed 4 bases, with 10 bases lying between them. The CDR3 loop spans 14 amino acids. CDR3 DNA: TGTGCCAGCAGCTTGACAGGAGAGGCAGATACGCAGTATTTT. It is translated as CASSLTGEADTQYF.

The J gene is TRBJ1-2, the V gene TRBV4-1; D not certain. This CDR3 is 13 amino acids long. V gave up 0 bases and J gave up 8 bases, with 10 bases separating them. Germline-derived CDR1 and CDR2 are MGHRA and YSYEKL. This CDR3 reads CASSQDRGWGYTF. The CDR3 DNA is TGCGCCAGCAGCCAAGATCGGGGATGGGGCTACACCTTC.

The J gene is TRBJ1-2, the V gene TRBV19; a possible D gene is TRBD1 (5 bases). Trimming stripped 3 bases from V and 3 bases from J, with 8 bases between. This CDR3 comprises 13 residues. Germline V gives CDR1 LNHDA, CDR2 SQIVND (reference sequence). The CDR3 nucleotides are TGTGCCAGTAGTATGAGGGGAGACTATGGCTACACCTTC. Translating gives CASSMRGDYGYTF.

This chain joins TRBV7-2 and TRBJ1-6, with 10 nucleotides matching TRBD1. The germline CDR1 and CDR2 sequences are SGHTA and FQGNSA. The junction had 8 bases not matched to a gene; V was cut back by 4 bases and J by 5 bases. The CDR3 sequence is 17 residues long. CDR3 sequence: CASSSSPGTGDNSPLHF. As DNA, the CDR3 is TGTGCCAGCAGCTCCAGTCCCGGGACAGGGGATAATTCACCCCTCCACTTT. The full variable domain, rest sourced from reference TRBV7-2 and TRBJ1-6, is GAGVSQSPSNKVTEKGKDVELRCDPISGHTALYWYRQSLGQGLEFLIYFQGNSAPDKSGLPSDRFSAERTGGSVSTLTIQRTQQEDSAVYLCASSSSPGTGDNSPLHFGNGTRLTVT.

The CDR3 reads CASSPQGNRYTDTQYF. The CDR3 DNA sequence: TGTGCCAGCAGCCCCCAGGGGAATCGGTACACAGATACGCAGTATTTT. The J gene is TRBJ2-3, the V gene TRBV7-3; weak D call: TRBD1 (6 bases). V lost 5 bases and J lost 2, with 17 bases in between. Germline CDR1 reads SGHTA; CDR2 reads FQGTGA. The CDR3 runs 16 residues.

The CDR3 region is CASSLNLGVNEQFF. DNA of the CDR3: TGTGCCAGCAGTCTGAACTTGGGGGTCAATGAGCAGTTCTTC. The V and J genes are TRBV28 and TRBJ2-1, with D perhaps given as TRBD1 or TRBD2 (5 bases each). The CDR3 loop spans 14 amino acids. Trimming left V 5 bases short and J 6 bases short, with 14 bases between. CDR1 and CDR2 (germline): MDHEN, SYDVKM.

The chain joins TRBV11-2 to TRBJ2-1, with 7 bases that match TRBD2. The CDR3 has 13 amino acids. Per germline, CDR1 SGHAT and CDR2 FQNNGV. Germline trimming cut 5 bases from V and 7 bases from J; bases unmatched to any gene: 5. DNA for the CDR3: TGTGCCAGCAGCCCGGGACTACAGAATGAGCAGTTCTTC. This codes for CASSPGLQNEQFF. The full variable domain, in which reference TRBV11-2 and TRBJ2-1 provide the parts outside the CDR3, is EAGVAQSPRYKIIEKRQSVAFWCNPISGHATLYWYQQILGQGPKLLIQFQNNGVVDDSQLPKDRFSAERLKGVDSTLKIQPAKLEDSAVYLCASSPGLQNEQFFGPGTRLTVL.

The CDR3 loop is CASSLADAYQETQYF. The CDR3 DNA sequence: TGCGCCAGCAGCTTGGCCGACGCGTACCAAGAGACCCAGTACTTC. This sequence joins TRBV5-1 and TRBJ2-5, with D hard to call. The CDR3 runs to 15 residues. Trimming cost V 0 bases and J 0 bases, with 9 bases left between them. The germline V gene encodes CDR1 SGHRS and CDR2 YFSETQ.

The chain links TRBV6-5 to TRBJ2-5; D gene unclear. CDR1 and CDR2 from the germline V gene are MNHEY and SVGAGI. V was trimmed by 0 bases and J by 5 bases, leaving 13 bases between them. The CDR3 covers 15 residues. The CDR3 is CASSYSVGPSETQYF. CDR3 DNA: TGTGCCAGCAGTTACTCGGTAGGGCCTTCGGAGACCCAGTACTTC.

CDR3 nucleotide sequence: TGCGCCAGCAGCTTGGACTCGGTTTTCGGGGGCTACACCTTC. Amino acid sequence: CASSLDSVFGGYTF. The chain couples TRBV5-1 to TRBJ1-2; D is ambiguous. The CDR3 totals 14 residues. The V end lost 0 bases, the J end lost 8 bases, and 14 bases lay between the germline ends. Germline V gene data show CDR1 as SGHRS and CDR2 as YFSETQ.

CDR3: CASSAGTSGGRLDTQYF. The DNA for the CDR3 is TGTGCCAGCAGTGCCGGGACTAGCGGGGGGCGGCTAGATACGCAGTATTTT. V gene TRBV2 combines with J gene TRBJ2-3, with 15 nucleotides matching TRBD2. The germline CDR1 and CDR2 sequences are SNHLY and FYNNEI. V dropped 4 bases and J dropped 5; count of bases not matched to a gene: 7. The CDR3 extends over 17 amino acids.

The V call is TRBV5-6, the J call TRBJ2-3; the D gene is possibly TRBD1 (5 bases). In germline, CDR1 is SGHDT, CDR2 YYEEEE. The CDR3 sequence is 14 residues long. The germline V and J ends were trimmed by 4 bases and 1 base, with 10 bases remaining between them. The CDR3 DNA sequence: TGTGCCAGCAGCACAGGTTCCGGCACAGATACGCAGTATTTT. Protein product: CASSTGSGTDTQYF.